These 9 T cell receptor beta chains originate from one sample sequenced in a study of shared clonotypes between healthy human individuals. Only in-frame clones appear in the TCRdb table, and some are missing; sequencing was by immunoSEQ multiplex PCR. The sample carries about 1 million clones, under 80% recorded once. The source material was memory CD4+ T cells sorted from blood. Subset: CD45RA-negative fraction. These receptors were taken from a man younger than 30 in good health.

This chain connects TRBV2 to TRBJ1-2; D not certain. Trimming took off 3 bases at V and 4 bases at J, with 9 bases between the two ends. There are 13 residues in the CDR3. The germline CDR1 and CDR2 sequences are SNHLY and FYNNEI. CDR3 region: CASSDSPSYGYTF. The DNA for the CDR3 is TGTGCCAGCAGTGACAGCCCGAGCTATGGCTACACCTTC.

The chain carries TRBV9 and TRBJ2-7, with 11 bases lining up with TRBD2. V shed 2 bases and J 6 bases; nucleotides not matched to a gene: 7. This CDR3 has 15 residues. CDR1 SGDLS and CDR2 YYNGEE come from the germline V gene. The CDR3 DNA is TGTGCCAGCAGCGTTAGCGGGGGGGAGACTGGCGAGCAGTACTTC. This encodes CASSVSGGETGEQYF.

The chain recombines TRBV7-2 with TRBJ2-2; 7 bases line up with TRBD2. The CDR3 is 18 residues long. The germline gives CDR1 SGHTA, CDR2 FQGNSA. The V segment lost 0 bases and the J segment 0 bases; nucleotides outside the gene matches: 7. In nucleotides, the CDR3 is TGTGCCAGCAGCTTAGCGCCTAGCGGACCACCGAACACCGGGGAGCTGTTTTTT. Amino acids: CASSLAPSGPPNTGELFF.

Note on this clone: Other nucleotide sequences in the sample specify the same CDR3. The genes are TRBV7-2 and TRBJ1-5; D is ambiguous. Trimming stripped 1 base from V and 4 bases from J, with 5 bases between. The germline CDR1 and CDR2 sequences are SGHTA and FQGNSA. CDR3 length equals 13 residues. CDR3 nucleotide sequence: TGTGCCAGCAGCTTAGGCGTAAATCAGCCCCAGCATTTT. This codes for CASSLGVNQPQHF.

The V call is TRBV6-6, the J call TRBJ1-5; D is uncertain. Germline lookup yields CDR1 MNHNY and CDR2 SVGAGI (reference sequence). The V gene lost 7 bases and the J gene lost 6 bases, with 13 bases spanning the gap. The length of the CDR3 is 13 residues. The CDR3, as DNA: TGTGCCAGCACCGTCCTCCCGGGTCAGCCCCAGCATTTT. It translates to CASTVLPGQPQHF.

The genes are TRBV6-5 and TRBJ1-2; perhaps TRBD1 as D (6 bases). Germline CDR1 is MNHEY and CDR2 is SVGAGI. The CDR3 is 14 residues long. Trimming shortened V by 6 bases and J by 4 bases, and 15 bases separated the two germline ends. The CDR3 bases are TGTGCCAGCAGAGCCGCGGGGGGCCCCTATGGCTACACCTTC. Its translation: CASRAAGGPYGYTF.

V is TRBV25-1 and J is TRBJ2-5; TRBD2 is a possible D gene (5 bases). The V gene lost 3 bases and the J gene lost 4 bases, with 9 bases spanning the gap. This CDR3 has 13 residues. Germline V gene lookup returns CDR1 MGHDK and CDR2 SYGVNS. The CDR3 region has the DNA TGTGCCAGCAGTGATGAGGGTGTAGAGACCCAGTACTTC. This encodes CASSDEGVETQYF. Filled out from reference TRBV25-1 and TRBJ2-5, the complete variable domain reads EADIYQTPRYLVIGTGKKITLECSQTMGHDKMYWYQQDPGMELHLIHYSYGVNSTEKGDLSSESTVSRIRTEHFPLTLESARPSHTSQYLCASSDEGVETQYFGPGTRLLVL.

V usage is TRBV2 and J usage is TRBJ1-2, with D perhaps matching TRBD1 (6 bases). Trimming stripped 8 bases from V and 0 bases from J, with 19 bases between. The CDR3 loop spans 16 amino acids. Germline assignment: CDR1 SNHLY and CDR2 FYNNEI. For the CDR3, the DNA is TGTGCCAGCGAAGTGGACAGAACCTCCGCTAACTATGGCTACACCTTC. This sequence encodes CASEVDRTSANYGYTF.

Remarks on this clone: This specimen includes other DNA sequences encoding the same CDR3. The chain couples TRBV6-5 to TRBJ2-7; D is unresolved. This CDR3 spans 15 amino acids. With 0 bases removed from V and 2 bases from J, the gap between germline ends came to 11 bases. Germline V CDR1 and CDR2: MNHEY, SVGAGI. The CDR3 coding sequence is TGTGCCAGCAGTTACTCGCCGGGTGGCACCTACGAGCAGTACTTC. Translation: CASSYSPGGTYEQYF.